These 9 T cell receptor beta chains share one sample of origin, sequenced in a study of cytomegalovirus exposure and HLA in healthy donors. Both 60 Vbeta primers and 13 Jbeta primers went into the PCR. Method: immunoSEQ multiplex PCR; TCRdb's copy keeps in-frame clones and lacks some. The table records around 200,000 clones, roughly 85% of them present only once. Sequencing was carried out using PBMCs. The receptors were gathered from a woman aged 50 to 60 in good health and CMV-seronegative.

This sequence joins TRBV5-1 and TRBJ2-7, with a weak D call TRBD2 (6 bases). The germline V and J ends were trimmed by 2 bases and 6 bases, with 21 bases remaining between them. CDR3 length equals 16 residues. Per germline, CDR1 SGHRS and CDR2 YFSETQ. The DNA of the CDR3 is TGCGCCAGCAGCTTAAATACCGGGACTGTCTCATCCGAGCAGTACTTC. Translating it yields CASSLNTGTVSSEQYF.

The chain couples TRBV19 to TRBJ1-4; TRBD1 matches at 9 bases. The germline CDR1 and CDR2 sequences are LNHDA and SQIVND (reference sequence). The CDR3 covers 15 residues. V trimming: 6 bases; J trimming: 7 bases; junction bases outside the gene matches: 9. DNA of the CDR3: TGTGCCAGTAGCGATAACACAGGGGGCAGTGAAAAACTGTTTTTT. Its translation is CASSDNTGGSEKLFF.

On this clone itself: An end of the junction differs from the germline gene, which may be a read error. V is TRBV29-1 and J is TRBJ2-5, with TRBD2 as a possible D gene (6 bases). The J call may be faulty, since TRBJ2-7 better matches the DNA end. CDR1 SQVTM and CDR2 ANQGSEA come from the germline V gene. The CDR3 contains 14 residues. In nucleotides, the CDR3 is TGCAGCGTGGAAGGCCTAGCGAGAGACTACGAGCAGTACTTC. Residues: CSVEGLARDYEQYF.

Written as DNA, the CDR3 is TGTGCCAGCAGGCGTGCGACTAGCTCCTTCACAGATACGCAGTATTTT. Translating it yields CASRRATSSFTDTQYF. The chain couples TRBV27 to TRBJ2-3, with TRBD2 matching 7 bases. The CDR3 spans 16 residues. The germline V gene encodes CDR1 MNHEY and CDR2 SMNVEV (reference sequence). Unmatched junction bases numbered 11, after V lost 6 bases and J lost 2 bases.

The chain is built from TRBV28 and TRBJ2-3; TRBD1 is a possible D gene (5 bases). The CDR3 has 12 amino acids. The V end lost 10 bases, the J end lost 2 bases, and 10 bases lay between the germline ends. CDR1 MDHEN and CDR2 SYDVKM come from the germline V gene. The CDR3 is CATKTATDTQYF. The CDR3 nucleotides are TGTGCCACCAAGACAGCCACAGATACGCAGTATTTT.

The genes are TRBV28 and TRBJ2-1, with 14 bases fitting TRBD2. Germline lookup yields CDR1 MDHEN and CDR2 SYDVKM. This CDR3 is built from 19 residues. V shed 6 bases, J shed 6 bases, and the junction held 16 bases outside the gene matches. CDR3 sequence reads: CASRSTSGRAIRGVNEQFF. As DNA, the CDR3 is TGTGCCAGCAGATCGACTAGCGGGAGGGCCATTAGAGGGGTCAATGAGCAGTTCTTC.

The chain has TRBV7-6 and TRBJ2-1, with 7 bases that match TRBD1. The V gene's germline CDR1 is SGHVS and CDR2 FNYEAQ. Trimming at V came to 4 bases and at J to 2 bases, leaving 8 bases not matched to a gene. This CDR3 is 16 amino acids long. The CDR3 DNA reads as TGTGCCAGCAGCTCCCTCGGACAGGAAACCTACAATGAGCAGTTCTTC. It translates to CASSSLGQETYNEQFF.

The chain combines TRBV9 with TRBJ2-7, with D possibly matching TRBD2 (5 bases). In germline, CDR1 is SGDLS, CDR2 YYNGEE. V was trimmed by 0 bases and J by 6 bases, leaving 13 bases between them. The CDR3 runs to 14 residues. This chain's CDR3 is CASSVVAGLGEQYF. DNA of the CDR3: TGTGCCAGCAGCGTAGTCGCGGGTTTGGGCGAGCAGTACTTC.

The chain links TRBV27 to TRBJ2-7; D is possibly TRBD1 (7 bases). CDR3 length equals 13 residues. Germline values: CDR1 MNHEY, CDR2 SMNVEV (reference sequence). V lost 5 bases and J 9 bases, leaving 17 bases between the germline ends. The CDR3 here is CASSLDRKGGQYF. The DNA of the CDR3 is TGTGCCAGCAGTCTGGACAGGAAGGGAGGGCAGTACTTC.